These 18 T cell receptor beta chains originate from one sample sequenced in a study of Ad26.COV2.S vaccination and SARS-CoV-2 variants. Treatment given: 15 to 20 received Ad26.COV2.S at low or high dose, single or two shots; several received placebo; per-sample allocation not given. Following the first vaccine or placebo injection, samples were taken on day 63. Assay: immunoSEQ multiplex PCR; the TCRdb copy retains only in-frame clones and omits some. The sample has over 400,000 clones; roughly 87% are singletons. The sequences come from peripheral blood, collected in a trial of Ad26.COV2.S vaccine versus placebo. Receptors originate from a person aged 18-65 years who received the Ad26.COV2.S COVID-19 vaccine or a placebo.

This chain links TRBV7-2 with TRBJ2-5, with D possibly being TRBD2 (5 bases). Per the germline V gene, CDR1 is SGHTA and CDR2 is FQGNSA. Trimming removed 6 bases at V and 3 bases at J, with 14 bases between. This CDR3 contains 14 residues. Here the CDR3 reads CASRSIRGKETQYF. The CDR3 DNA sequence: TGTGCCAGCAGGAGTATCCGGGGTAAAGAGACCCAGTACTTC.

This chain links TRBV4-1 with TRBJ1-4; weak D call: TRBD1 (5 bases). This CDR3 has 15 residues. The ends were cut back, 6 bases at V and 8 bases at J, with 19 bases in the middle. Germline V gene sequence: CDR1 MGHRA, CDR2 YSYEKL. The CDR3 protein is CASRKGSGFGEKLFF. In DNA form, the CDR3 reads TGCGCCAGCAGAAAAGGATCAGGGTTTGGAGAAAAACTGTTTTTT.

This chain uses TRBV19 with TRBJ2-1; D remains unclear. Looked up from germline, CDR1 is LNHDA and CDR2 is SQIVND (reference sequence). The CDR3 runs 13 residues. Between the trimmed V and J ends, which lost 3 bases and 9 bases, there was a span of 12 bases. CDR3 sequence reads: CASSIAPEAEQFF. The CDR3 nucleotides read TGTGCCAGTAGTATTGCCCCTGAGGCTGAGCAGTTCTTC.

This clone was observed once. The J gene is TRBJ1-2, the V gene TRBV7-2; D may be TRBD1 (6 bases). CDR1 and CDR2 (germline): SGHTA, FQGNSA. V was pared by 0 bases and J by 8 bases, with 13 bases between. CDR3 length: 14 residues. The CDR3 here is CASSLAPGVGGYTF. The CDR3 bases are TGTGCCAGCAGCTTAGCCCCAGGGGTTGGCGGCTACACCTTC.

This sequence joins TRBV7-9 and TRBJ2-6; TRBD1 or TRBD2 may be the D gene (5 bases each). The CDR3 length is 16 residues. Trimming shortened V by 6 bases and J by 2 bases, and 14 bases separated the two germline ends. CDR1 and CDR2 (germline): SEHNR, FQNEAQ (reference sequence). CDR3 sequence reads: CASRPGWRTGANVLTF. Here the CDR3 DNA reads TGTGCCAGCAGGCCAGGGTGGAGGACTGGGGCCAACGTCCTGACTTTC.

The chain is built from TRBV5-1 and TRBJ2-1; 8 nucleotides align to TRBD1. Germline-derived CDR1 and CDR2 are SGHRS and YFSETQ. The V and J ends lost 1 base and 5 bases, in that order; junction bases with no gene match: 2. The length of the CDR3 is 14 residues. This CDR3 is CASSLWGQDNEQFF. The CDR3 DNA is TGCGCCAGCAGCTTGTGGGGACAGGACAATGAGCAGTTCTTC.

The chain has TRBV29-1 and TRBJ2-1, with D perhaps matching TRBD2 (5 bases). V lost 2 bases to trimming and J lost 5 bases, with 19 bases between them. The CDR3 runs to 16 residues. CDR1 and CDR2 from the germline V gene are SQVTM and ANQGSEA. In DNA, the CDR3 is TGCAGCGTTGAATATGTGGGGATCGGGGTGGACAATGAGCAGTTCTTC. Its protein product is CSVEYVGIGVDNEQFF.

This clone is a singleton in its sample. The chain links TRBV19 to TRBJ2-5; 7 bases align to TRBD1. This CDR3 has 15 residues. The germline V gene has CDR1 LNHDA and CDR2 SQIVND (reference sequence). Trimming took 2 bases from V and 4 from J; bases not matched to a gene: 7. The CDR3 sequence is CASSIRPGGRETQYF. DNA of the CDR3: TGTGCCAGTAGTATAAGGCCAGGGGGACGAGAGACCCAGTACTTC. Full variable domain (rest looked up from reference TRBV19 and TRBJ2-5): DGGITQSPKYLFRKEGQNVTLSCEQNLNHDAMYWYRQDPGQGLRLIYYSQIVNDFQKGDIAEGYSVSREKKESFPLTVTSAQKNPTAFYLCASSIRPGGRETQYFGPGTRLLVL.

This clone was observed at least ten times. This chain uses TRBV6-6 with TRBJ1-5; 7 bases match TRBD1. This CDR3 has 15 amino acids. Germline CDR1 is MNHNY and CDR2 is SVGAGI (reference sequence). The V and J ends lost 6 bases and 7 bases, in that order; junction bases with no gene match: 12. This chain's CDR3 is CASSDPDRVEQPQHF. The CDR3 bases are TGTGCCAGCAGCGATCCCGACAGGGTCGAGCAGCCCCAGCATTTT.

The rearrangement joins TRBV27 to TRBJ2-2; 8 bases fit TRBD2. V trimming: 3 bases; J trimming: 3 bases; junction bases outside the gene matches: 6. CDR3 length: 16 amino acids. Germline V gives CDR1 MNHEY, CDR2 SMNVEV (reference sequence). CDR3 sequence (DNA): TGTGCCAGCAGTTTCTGGCTAGCGGGTTACACCGGGGAGCTGTTTTTT. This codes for CASSFWLAGYTGELFF.

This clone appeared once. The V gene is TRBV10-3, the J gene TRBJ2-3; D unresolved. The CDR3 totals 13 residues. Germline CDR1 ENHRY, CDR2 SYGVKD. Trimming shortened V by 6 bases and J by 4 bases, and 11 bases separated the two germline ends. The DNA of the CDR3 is TGTGCCATCAGAGAGGAGCTTCCAGATACGCAGTATTTT. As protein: CAIREELPDTQYF.

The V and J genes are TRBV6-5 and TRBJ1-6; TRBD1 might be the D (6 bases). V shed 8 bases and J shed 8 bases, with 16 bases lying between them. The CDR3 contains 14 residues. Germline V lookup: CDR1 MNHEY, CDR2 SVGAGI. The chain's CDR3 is CASGPQGRDSPLHF. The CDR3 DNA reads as TGTGCCAGCGGCCCACAGGGTAGGGATTCACCCCTCCACTTT.

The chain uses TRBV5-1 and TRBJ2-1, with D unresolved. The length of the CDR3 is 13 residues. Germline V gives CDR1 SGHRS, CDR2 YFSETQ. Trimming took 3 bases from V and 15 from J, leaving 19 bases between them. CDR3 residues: CASSSDSRDWGFF. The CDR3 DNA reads TGCGCCAGCAGCTCGGATAGTAGAGACTGGGGGTTCTTC.

CDR3 nucleotide sequence: TGTGCCAGTAGTATAGGTCTCCGGACTAATGAAAAACTGTTTTTT. Translated, it gives CASSIGLRTNEKLFF. The chain has TRBV19 and TRBJ1-4; D uncertain. Trimming removed 1 base at V and 2 bases at J, with 8 bases between. Germline CDR1 reads LNHDA; CDR2 reads SQIVND (reference sequence). The CDR3 is 15 amino acids.

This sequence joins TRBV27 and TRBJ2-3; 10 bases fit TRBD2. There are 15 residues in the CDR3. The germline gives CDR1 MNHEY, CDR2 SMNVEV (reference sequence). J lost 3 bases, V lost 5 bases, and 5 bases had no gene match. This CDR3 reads CASSRTSGETDTQYF. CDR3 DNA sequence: TGTGCCAGCAGTCGGACTAGCGGAGAGACAGATACGCAGTATTTT.

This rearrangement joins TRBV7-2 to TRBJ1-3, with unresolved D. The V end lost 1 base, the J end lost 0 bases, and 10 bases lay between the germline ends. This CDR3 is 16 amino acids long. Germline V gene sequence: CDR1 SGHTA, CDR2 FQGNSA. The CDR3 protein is CASSLGVTSSGNTIYF. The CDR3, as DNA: TGTGCCAGCAGCTTAGGGGTCACGAGCTCTGGAAACACCATATATTTT.

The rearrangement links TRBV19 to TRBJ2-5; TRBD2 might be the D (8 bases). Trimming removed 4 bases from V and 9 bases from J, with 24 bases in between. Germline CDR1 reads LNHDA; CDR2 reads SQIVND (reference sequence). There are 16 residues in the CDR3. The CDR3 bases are TGTGCCAGTAGTACTACGGGACAGCTTCACGGGGGGGCCCAGTACTTC. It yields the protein CASSTTGQLHGGAQYF.

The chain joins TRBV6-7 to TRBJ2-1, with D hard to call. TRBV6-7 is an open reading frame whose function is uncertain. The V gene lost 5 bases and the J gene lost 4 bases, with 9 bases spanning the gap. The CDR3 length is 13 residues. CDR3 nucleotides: TGTGCCAGCAGTAACAGCGTTTACAATGAGCAGTTCTTC. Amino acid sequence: CASSNSVYNEQFF.